The source of this T cell receptor (beta chain) is a study of T cell repertoires in cytomegalovirus infection. As for the study in general: Peptides in the study included HLA-C-restricted and HLA-B-restricted CMV epitopes. Public signatures in TCR beta pointed to CMV infection and matching HLA type. Notes on the study in general: Accumulated public TCR beta family frequency recognized individuals carrying CMV together with the relevant HLA.

TCRdb itself ran the reads through MiXCR, one entry per CDR3 protein. The sample includes approximately 910,000 distinct CDR3 sequences, roughly 30% of them seen just once. As concerns this clonotype: Its antigen is not known.

The V segment lost 5 bases and the J segment 9 bases; nucleotides outside the gene matches: 19. This CDR3 spans 17 amino acids. CDR1 and CDR2 (germline): MDHEN, SYDVKM. This specimen was cultured CD8+ T cells from PBMCs, taken from culture after CMV antigen stimulation. This chain uses TRBV28 with TRBJ2-1, with TRBD1 identical over 7 bases. The TCR sequence derives from a human donor in good health (CMV status not recorded). Some clones in this sample may be carry-over from other donors' samples. CDR3 DNA sequence: TGTGCCAGCAGTGTCCCACCCGGGACAGAATCTCTGGGTGAGCAGTTCTTC. Translated, it gives CASSVPPGTESLGEQFF.